This TCR beta chain stems from a study of human T cells and chemical hapten exposure. In the study overall: Chiefly female patients presented with alopecia areata, totalis or universalis. Minor volume differences among pooled libraries chiefly drove per-sample TCR yield variation. Study-level results: Counts of TCRs expanded at PT1 correlated positively with patch test score.

A single record per CDR3 protein comes from TCRdb applying MiXCR to the RACE reads. The repertoire holds about 360,000 distinct CDR3 sequences, around 4.8% seen once, with under 2.5% in the top ten. V was clipped by 8 bases and J by 7 bases; unmatched bases: 12. CDR1 and CDR2 (germline): MDHEN, SYDVKM. The CDR3 has 14 amino acids. Sample time point: patch test 1, 2 weeks after DPC sensitization. This sample's treatment: therapeutic diphenylcyclopropenone sensitization with weekly scalp DPC. Blood sampling occurred before each patch-test application. This clonotype was observed many times. The antigen remains unidentified.

This TCR was recovered from a woman between 45 and 65 years old with alopecia areata. Some clones in this sample may be carry-over from other donors' samples. Material: whole blood, obtained in connection with sensitization to the hapten diphenylcyclopropenone (DPC). The chain carries TRBV28 and TRBJ1-1; TRBD1 matches at 8 bases. The CDR3 coding sequence is TGTGCCAGCCCCCCGGCGACAGGGGTGGGTGAAGCTTTCTTT. It codes for CASPPATGVGEAFF.